One TCR beta chain is described in this entry. Its antigen is still unknown. Base-call qualities are not available, and no considerably larger clone is one nucleotide away. The data are from a study of cytomegalovirus exposure and HLA in healthy donors (dated 2017 in TCRdb). Background on the whole study: An earlier analysis of roughly 630 of the donors reported 276 Gb of sequence data and some 120 million unique TCR beta sequences from roughly 200 million T cells. HLA typing included class I and class II loci at four-digit resolution. Among under 450 genotyped donors of the cohort, an average of roughly 240,000 unique TCR beta nucleotide sequences were sequenced per donor, approximately 20% of them non-productive. High-throughput TCR immunosequencing, statistical association of individual TCRs with disease status, and machine learning were combined to predict cytomegalovirus infection status. Every repertoire in the discovery cohort had been generated on one and the same sequencing platform. A separate validation cohort of about 110 different subjects was used in addition to the approximately 670-subject first cohort. Of the approximately 400 genotyped donors, about 80% fell in the genetic ancestry cluster associated with self-reported Caucasian donors. Donor age, sex, ethnicity and CMV serostatus were compiled alongside the repertoire data. Typing coverage varied by locus: roughly 629-630 donors for A, B, C, DRB1 and DQB1; more than 500 for DQA1; approximately 570 for DPA1; approximately 450 for DPB1. The study used immunosequencing to profile the T cell repertoires of 666 subjects and linked those repertoires to cytomegalovirus serostatus. A later genetic analysis took genome-wide SNP genotypes for about 55% of the 666 donors and used that subset as a discovery cohort. Roughly five DR-DQ haplotypes were handled as single units for association and clustering because linkage in the cohort was strong. The aim of the study was to test whether cataloging public T cell receptors could identify signatures of past pathogen exposure. To study patterns of TCR occurrence, a later analysis re-analyzed previously published TCR beta repertoires from several hundred donors and added high-resolution HLA genotyping. An earlier analysis of around 580 of the donors used high-throughput TCR beta sequencing to judge whether each TCR beta V gene segment behaved as functional or pseudogenic. Approximately 300 gigabases of sequencing data and approximately 93 million unique TCR sequences were included in an early release covering roughly 700 HLA-typed donors. The later analysis used no new phenotypic data to find candidate immune exposures, relying instead on TCR beta sequences and their occurrence across donors.

Overall results and qualifications from the work: This cohort had only TCR beta chains sequenced, and the lack of alpha or paired-chain data limited which features could be detected. An earlier analysis of 450 to 750 of the donors showed that most TCR beta V segments appeared in productive rearrangements either about 90% or about 30% of the time, which broadly matched IMGT annotations. When HLA alleles, especially DR and DQ, strongly co-occurred, attributing TCR associations to individual alleles was difficult. HLA typing was unavailable for some donors at each locus, so association tests used only the typed subset. Immune exposure information for the cohort was limited to CMV serostatus. In the study, approximately 150 TCR beta chains were listed as associated with cytomegalovirus. Because the 87-base-pair reads could not distinguish some IMGT-functional V segments, including TRBV6-2 and TRBV6-3, those segments were excluded. According to a later genetic analysis, donors in an Asian-associated ancestry cluster had fewer N-insertions in productive TCRs than the roughly 700-donor mean. Most TCR sequences were seen in very few donors, while some public TCRs were found in many individuals. Correlated functional status among segregating V segments might reflect linkage disequilibrium, but an unknown experimental factor could not be ruled out. A further reported finding was that TCR beta sequences accurately predicted the HLA-A and HLA-B alleles for most subjects in the first cohort. The presence/absence analyses assumed that sequencing depth was roughly uniform across donors, and that assumption may not be true. At a false discovery rate of 0.05, a later analysis linked approximately 18,000 TCR beta sequences to specific HLA alleles. In a later analysis, TCR association rates were found to vary across HLA loci, with the most associated TCRs seen for DRB1 alleles and the fewest for HLA-C alleles. In both the original and validation cohorts, the classifier was reported to diagnose cytomegalovirus status with high specificity and sensitivity. In vitro tests confirmed that a few of the cytomegalovirus-associated TCR beta chains recognize cytomegalovirus antigens. Most CMV-associated TCR beta chains appeared to be HLA-restricted in a later analysis, and the HLA associations seemed to be driven largely by CMV exposure. It was suggested by the authors that the approach could potentially be generalized to other disease states and immunological phenotypes. Because counts were too low, around 18 rarely observed V segments, including chromosome 9 orphons, were left out of the earlier analysis of some 600 of the donors. A cluster of highly shared sequence variants was judged likely to be a technical artifact of the sequencing pipeline. In a later analysis, HLA-associated TCR beta chains were found to be more clonally expanded and to have lower generation probabilities than equally common non-associated chains. A later analysis reported that several top co-occurrence clusters appeared linked to parvovirus B19, influenza, CMV and Epstein-Barr virus. In a later genetic analysis, a missense DCLRE1C variant was associated with V-gene and J-gene trimming of TCR beta chains, and the association was replicated in an independent cohort.

Preparation of the library involved the immunoSEQ multiplex PCR assay. The multiplex PCR relied on a mix of 60 forward primers for TCR Vbeta segments and 13 reverse primers for TCR Jbeta segments. A multiplex PCR assay on genomic DNA amplified the CDR3 region of rearranged TCR beta genes. Amplified TCR beta libraries were sequenced as 87-base-pair reads on the Illumina HiSeq System. The study's own analysis went as follows. In a later analysis, about 80 million unique TCR beta chains were counted across the approximately 620 repertoires, and about 9.9 million of these chains were shared by at least two donors. Raw reads were error-corrected and collapsed into unique sequences with a nearest-neighbor algorithm that merged closely related sequences to remove PCR and sequencing errors. To assign V, D and J gene segments, CDR3 sequences were aligned to IMGT reference sequences. For a sequence to be retained, a match of at least six nucleotides was required to both a V gene segment and a J gene segment. Rearrangements were classified as productive when the CDR3 lacked stop codons and remained in frame with V and J, and all other rearrangements were classified as non-productive. Following IMGT convention, CDR3 was defined as the stretch from the second conserved V-encoded cysteine to the conserved J-encoded phenylalanine. Sequences without an unambiguous match to a single V gene segment were excluded from the earlier analysis of 450 to 650 of the donors. An earlier analysis of 550 to 650 of the donors classified V segments as functional when productive rearrangements were above 56.7% and as segregating when the standard deviation between donors was above 5%. A statistical classification framework was built for diagnosing cytomegalovirus status from the catalog of TCR beta chain sequences. V and J gene assignment, in a later analysis, came from comparing TCR nucleotide sequences with IMGT/GENE-DB human TR gene sequences. Using the TCRdist pipeline, a later analysis assigned CDR3 sequences along with most-parsimonious VDJ recombination scenarios. A later analysis defined each TCR beta chain by its CDR3 amino acid sequence plus V-gene family, and excluded reads lacking a unique V-gene family. To address suspected cross-contamination and a sequencing artifact, a later analysis removed 592 highly shared, low-generation-probability nucleotide sequences. In a later analysis, a clonal expansion index for each public chain was calculated from normalized within-repertoire ranks of inferred template counts. In a later analysis, generation probabilities were computed with a VDJ recombination model fitted to out-of-frame rearrangements, and the resulting probabilities were checked against IGoR. In a later analysis, hypergeometric tests were used to score TCR-TCR, TCR-HLA and TCR-CMV co-occurrence, with a repertoire-size bias correction applied to TCR pairs. A later analysis estimated false discovery rates by permuting HLA or CMV assignments 20 times. In a later analysis, co-occurring TCRs were grouped with DBSCAN, and TCRdist sequence similarity was added when clustering was performed within HLA-allele-positive subsets. For co-occurrence clustering, repertoires with fewer than 30,000 or more than 120,000 public chains were excluded, along with four or five repertoires with anomalous nucleotide sharing. TCRdb carries this immuneACCESS record with in-frame sequences only. Its versions omit some clonotypes, under half of them owing to an unresolved V gene in the studies checked, with the rest unexplained. V, J and clone size are those of that table, while D and trimming were read from the DNA. In all, the sample holds approximately 160,000 clones, and approximately 71% of those were seen once. The ten top clones hold around 4.5% of the sample.

V is cut back by 6 bases and J by 0 bases, with 2 bases in the junction unmatched. From the germline V gene (reference sequence), CDR1 is LNHDA and CDR2 is SQIVND. The CDR3 measures 14 amino acids from cysteine to phenylalanine. Only the CDR3 portion is preserved as DNA: 42 bases, with reading frame beginning at the first base. In total, more than 500 healthy bone marrow donors made up the cohort. At the time of sampling, every cohort member was nominally healthy, though immune exposures that went unrecorded were likely present. The donor tested CMV seropositive and was one of the 289 seropositive cohort members. Each donor provided a peripheral blood sample, and peripheral blood mononuclear cells were used for TCR beta sequencing. The Qiagen DNeasy Blood Extraction Kit was used to extract genomic DNA from the blood cell samples.

This receptor was identified in a woman younger than 35 in good health and CMV-seropositive. The rearrangement joined TRBV19 to TRBJ1-5; 7 nucleotides in the junction match TRBD1. Sequencing was carried out using PBMCs. The CDR3 protein is CASRDRNSNQPQHF. The DNA reads as follows: TGTGCCAGTAGGGACAGGAATAGCAATCAGCCCCAGCATTTT.